The next 15 T cell receptor beta chains were all read from a single sample in a study of shared clonotypes between healthy human individuals. TCRdb's copy holds only in-frame clones and misses some; the assay was immunoSEQ multiplex PCR. Of some 500,000 clones listed, roughly three quarters are singletons. The sequenced sample was PBMCs. All receptors derive from a woman between 40 and 55 years old in good health. Some clones in this sample may be carry-over from other donors' samples.

This chain links TRBV18 with TRBJ2-7, with unresolved D. The germline V gene has CDR1 KGHSH and CDR2 LQKENI. V lost 3 bases, J lost 4 bases, and 10 bases lay in between. The CDR3 length is 13 residues. The CDR3 here is CASSPQTKYEQYF. The CDR3 nucleotides read TGTGCCAGCTCACCCCAGACAAAGTACGAGCAGTACTTC.

V and J are TRBV28 and TRBJ2-7, with 11 bases that match TRBD2. V gave up 2 bases and J gave up 2 bases; unmatched junction bases: 5. Per the germline V gene, CDR1 is MDHEN and CDR2 is SYDVKM. This CDR3 region has 16 residues. The CDR3 sequence: CASSLAGLAGTYEQYF. In DNA form, the CDR3 reads TGTGCCAGCAGTTTAGCTGGACTAGCGGGTACCTACGAGCAGTACTTC.

This clone came up a few times. The chain employs TRBV14 and TRBJ1-3, with D unresolved. Trimming left V 1 base short and J 4 bases short, with 11 bases between. The CDR3 totals 15 residues. Germline assignment: CDR1 SGHDN and CDR2 FVKESK. For the CDR3, the DNA is TGTGCCAGCAGCCAAGTTGGGGTTTCGGGAAACACCATATATTTT. It is translated as CASSQVGVSGNTIYF.

This sequence joins TRBV11-2 and TRBJ1-1; tentative D call: TRBD1 (5 bases). The V end was cut by 0 bases, the J end by 4 bases, with 12 bases between. Germline V gene lookup returns CDR1 SGHAT and CDR2 FQNNGV. This CDR3 contains 15 residues. Here the CDR3 DNA reads TGTGCCAGCAGCTTAGAGGCAGGGTACGGCACTGAAGCTTTCTTT. Its protein is CASSLEAGYGTEAFF. The full variable domain, rest sourced from reference TRBV11-2 and TRBJ1-1, is EAGVAQSPRYKIIEKRQSVAFWCNPISGHATLYWYQQILGQGPKLLIQFQNNGVVDDSQLPKDRFSAERLKGVDSTLKIQPAKLEDSAVYLCASSLEAGYGTEAFFGQGTRLTVV.

V and J are TRBV7-9 and TRBJ1-2; 10 bases fit TRBD1. This CDR3 spans 15 amino acids. Per germline, CDR1 SEHNR and CDR2 FQNEAQ (reference sequence). V lost 7 bases, J lost 13 bases, and 18 bases stayed unmatched. The CDR3 bases are TGTGCCAGCACCTCAATAATGGGACAGGGGACACCCCTCACCTTC. It yields the protein CASTSIMGQGTPLTF.

This clone came up many times. This CDR3 is CASSQQKEGYGYTF. CDR3 in DNA: TGCGCCAGCAGCCAACAGAAGGAAGGCTATGGCTACACCTTC. This chain connects TRBV4-1 to TRBJ1-2; D is uncertain. There are 14 residues in the CDR3. V lost 2 bases and J 4 bases, leaving 11 bases between the germline ends. Germline-derived CDR1 and CDR2 are MGHRA and YSYEKL.

The chain has TRBV5-1 and TRBJ2-5; D uncertain. The V gene's germline CDR1 is SGHRS and CDR2 YFSETQ. This CDR3 contains 13 residues. V was clipped by 0 bases and J by 9 bases, with 12 bases between them. In DNA, the CDR3 is TGCGCCAGCAGCTTGGCTGTAGATGGGGCCCAGTACTTC. It codes for CASSLAVDGAQYF.

The V call is TRBV19, the J call TRBJ2-5; TRBD1 agrees at 7 bases. The end of the DNA fits TRBJ2-7 better, so the J call may be wrong. The CDR3 contains 12 residues. Germline assignment: CDR1 LNHDA and CDR2 SQIVND (reference sequence). Here the CDR3 DNA reads TGTGCCAGTGGTAGGGGGCGCGACGAGCAGTACTTC. Encoded protein: CASGRGRDEQYF.

The gene calls are TRBV14 and TRBJ2-3; D unresolved. V dropped 0 bases and J dropped 0 bases, with 7 bases sitting between them. The CDR3 covers 15 residues. Germline V gene data show CDR1 as SGHDN and CDR2 as FVKESK. CDR3 loop: CASSQDITSTDTQYF. As DNA, the CDR3 is TGTGCCAGCAGCCAAGATATAACTAGCACAGATACGCAGTATTTT.

The CDR3 region is CASSLGDARSYEQYF. DNA for the CDR3: TGTGCCAGCAGCTTGGGGGACGCCCGCTCCTACGAGCAGTACTTC. The V call is TRBV7-9, the J call TRBJ2-7; D may correspond to TRBD1 or TRBD2 (5 bases each). This CDR3 contains 15 residues. CDR1 and CDR2 from the germline V gene are SEHNR and FQNEAQ (reference sequence). V shed 3 bases and J shed 0 bases, with 12 bases lying between them.

This rearrangement joins TRBV27 to TRBJ2-1; 9 nucleotides agree with TRBD1. With 4 bases clipped from V and 11 bases from J, the junction kept 6 bases outside the gene matches. The CDR3 spans 13 residues. The germline gives CDR1 MNHEY, CDR2 SMNVEV (reference sequence). The CDR3 sequence is CASSSVGTGQQFF. In nucleotides, the CDR3 is TGTGCCAGCAGTTCTGTCGGGACAGGGCAGCAGTTCTTC.

The V gene is TRBV27, the J gene TRBJ2-1; possible D gene TRBD2, 5 bases. The V gene lost 6 bases and the J gene lost 3 bases, with 21 bases spanning the gap. Germline V gene data show CDR1 as MNHEY and CDR2 as SMNVEV (reference sequence). The CDR3 has 17 residues. CDR3 in DNA: TGTGCCAGCAGCCGAGGGCTCCCTACTAGTAACTACAATGAGCAGTTCTTC. Its translation is CASSRGLPTSNYNEQFF.

In DNA, the CDR3 is TGTGCCAGCACCGCGAACCCGAACGTCTACGAGCAGTACTTC. Amino acid sequence: CASTANPNVYEQYF. The chain links TRBV2 to TRBJ2-7; D is unclear. V lost 7 bases, J lost 3 bases, and 16 bases lay in between. The CDR3 consists of 14 residues. The germline V gene encodes CDR1 SNHLY and CDR2 FYNNEI.

V usage is TRBV6-1 and J usage is TRBJ1-1; D perhaps matches TRBD1 (6 bases). In germline, CDR1 is MNHNS, CDR2 SASEGT. The CDR3 contains 13 residues. V shed 3 bases and J shed 8 bases, with 13 bases lying between them. CDR3 amino acids: CASSDQGWEEAFF. The CDR3 region has the DNA TGTGCCAGCAGTGACCAGGGGTGGGAAGAAGCTTTCTTT.

The CDR3 loop is CASTRRAGAGDEQFF. CDR3 nucleotides: TGTGCCAGCACTCGACGGGCGGGAGCCGGCGATGAGCAGTTCTTC. The chain combines TRBV6-4 with TRBJ2-1; TRBD2 matches at 7 bases. The CDR3 loop spans 15 amino acids. Germline trimming cut 7 bases from V and 8 bases from J; bases unmatched to any gene: 14. Per germline, CDR1 MRHNA and CDR2 SNTAGT.